This entry is about one T cell receptor beta chain. Antigen: not known. This record comes from a study of OX40 agonist ivuxolimab in advanced cancers. Overall study: Those enrolled were about 80% male, with a mean age of around 55 years and ages from roughly 23 to 80. Study-level points and caveats: By week 6 at 0.1 to 3.0 mg/kg, blood CD4+ and CD8+ T cells had expanded clonally.

Assay: immunoSEQ multiplex PCR; the TCRdb copy retains only in-frame clones and omits some. This table holds about 62,000 clones, 65% to 90% found once. Looked up from germline, CDR1 is SGHDT and CDR2 is YYEEEE. The length of the CDR3 is 16 residues. Germline trimming cut 3 bases from V and 0 bases from J; bases unmatched to any gene: 7. Systemic immunosuppression or a history of autoimmune disease excluded patients. J is TRBJ1-2 and V is TRBV5-6; the match to TRBD1 covers 8 bases. The sequence came from an adult with an advanced solid tumor such as melanoma, head and neck, liver or kidney cancer. Here the sequenced sample was CD4+ or CD8+ T cells sorted from blood, taken in a trial of the OX40 agonist ivuxolimab. The CDR3 DNA is TGTGCCAGCAGCTGGGCCGGGACAGGTCCTAACTATGGCTACACCTTC. Translation gives CASSWAGTGPNYGYTF.